The clone carrying this TCR beta chain was counted at least ten times. The data were obtained in a study of T cells in Graves' hyperthyroidism and ophthalmopathy. This CDR3 is built from 17 residues. V was clipped by 2 bases and J by 5 bases; unmatched bases: 13. RNA transcripts served as the template for amplifying TCR beta CDR3 regions. The TCR CDR3 was amplified in a first-round RT-PCR using the HTBI primer set. TCRdb reprocessed the multiplex PCR reads with MiXCR, giving one entry per CDR3 protein. The sample records about 690,000 distinct CDR3 sequences, approximately 15% being singletons. This clonotype was sampled from a man in his forties or fifties with Graves' hyperthyroidism. The chain joins TRBV12-3 or TRBV12-4 to TRBJ1-2, with 8 nucleotides matching TRBD1. Sequenced: blood. The CDR3 nucleotides read TGTGCCAGCAGTTTATCGACCGGGACAGGCGGTTTTTATGGCTACACCTTC. Its protein product is CASSLSTGTGGFYGYTF.